These 14 T cell receptor beta chains originate from one sample sequenced in a study of cytomegalovirus exposure and HLA in healthy donors. Use of 60 Vbeta and 13 Jbeta primers characterized the PCR. This table comes from immunoSEQ multiplex PCR, and its TCRdb copy is limited to in-frame clones, with some not included. The profile covers almost 90,000 clones, with 85% appearing a single time and 7% to 8.5% taken by the ten largest. Source material: PBMCs. All receptors come from a man aged 40-49 years in good health and CMV-seropositive.

The chain carries TRBV27 and TRBJ2-3; D not certain. Germline CDR1 is MNHEY and CDR2 is SMNVEV (reference sequence). The CDR3 runs to 12 residues. The V end lost 6 bases, the J end lost 1 base, and 5 bases lay between the germline ends. The DNA for the CDR3 is TGTGCCAGCAGAGGAGGCACAGATACGCAGTATTTT. Translating gives CASRGGTDTQYF.

This clone came up a few times. The chain links TRBV5-3 to TRBJ1-1; a weak D match, TRBD1 (5 bases). TRBV5-3 is flagged as an ORF with uncertain function. The CDR3 loop spans 12 amino acids. V lost 5 bases and J 4 bases, leaving 9 bases between the germline ends. The CDR3 DNA sequence: TGTGCCAGAAGAGGGGCGGCCACTGAAGCTTTCTTT. Translated: CARRGAATEAFF.

The chain carries TRBV6-6 and TRBJ2-4; possible D gene TRBD2, 6 bases. Looked up from germline, CDR1 is MNHNY and CDR2 is SVGAGI (reference sequence). The CDR3 sequence is 15 residues long. Trimming cost V 2 bases and J 3 bases, with 11 bases left between them. The CDR3 DNA reads TGTGCCAGCAGTTACGCGACTAGTCGCAAAAACATTCAGTACTTC. Translating it yields CASSYATSRKNIQYF.

This chain uses TRBV28 with TRBJ1-5, with D perhaps TRBD1 (6 bases). V was shortened by 4 bases and J by 7 bases, with 23 bases between the two germline ends. This CDR3 has 17 amino acids. Germline V gene data show CDR1 as MDHEN and CDR2 as SYDVKM. The CDR3 DNA reads as TGTGCCAGCAGTTATCCCCCTCTAACAGGGCTTTTACAGCCCCAGCATTTT. Its translation is CASSYPPLTGLLQPQHF.

V usage is TRBV2 and J usage is TRBJ2-2, with 16 bases identical to TRBD2. V lost 6 bases to trimming and J lost 7 bases; unmatched junction nucleotides: 11. Germline-derived CDR1 and CDR2 are SNHLY and FYNNEI. The CDR3 runs to 18 residues. The CDR3 reads CASSDGTSGRAEGGELFF. CDR3 bases: TGTGCCAGCAGCGATGGGACTAGCGGGAGGGCCGAGGGCGGGGAGCTGTTTTTT.

The chain carries TRBV19 and TRBJ2-5, with D perhaps TRBD1 (6 bases). V was trimmed by 6 bases and J by 4 bases, leaving 15 bases between them. The CDR3 is 14 residues long. From germline, CDR1 is LNHDA and CDR2 SQIVND (reference sequence). The CDR3 DNA is TGTGCCAGTAGAAGTAAACAGGGTGGAGAGACCCAGTACTTC. Its protein product is CASRSKQGGETQYF.

There are a few counts of this clone. The chain combines TRBV9 with TRBJ2-3; TRBD2 is a possible D gene (6 bases). Trimming cost V 0 bases and J 5 bases, with 13 bases left between them. The germline V gene encodes CDR1 SGDLS and CDR2 YYNGEE. This CDR3 has 15 residues. CDR3 amino acids: CASSVGAAGQDTQYF. DNA of the CDR3: TGTGCCAGCAGCGTAGGAGCGGCGGGGCAAGATACGCAGTATTTT.

This clone was seen a handful of times. The chain carries TRBV5-4 and TRBJ1-4; 7 nucleotides align to TRBD1. This CDR3 comprises 16 residues. The J segment lost 3 bases and the V segment lost 3 bases, leaving 8 bases of the junction unmatched. Per germline, CDR1 SGHNT and CDR2 YYREEE (reference sequence). The CDR3 loop is CASSSWTGGANEKLFF. Here the CDR3 DNA reads TGTGCCAGCAGCTCGTGGACAGGAGGTGCTAATGAAAAACTGTTTTTT.

This clone was detected only once. The rearrangement joins TRBV7-9 to TRBJ1-2; D ambiguous. The CDR3 spans 13 residues. Trimming stripped 5 bases from V and 4 bases from J, with 11 bases between. CDR1 is SEHNR and CDR2 is FQNEAQ in the germline V gene (reference sequence). The CDR3 loop reads CASSGRELYGYTF. DNA of the CDR3: TGTGCCAGCAGCGGGCGGGAACTCTATGGCTACACCTTC.

The J gene is TRBJ2-5, the V gene TRBV28, with TRBD1 matching over 8 bases. The assigned J gene may be wrong: the sequence end matches TRBJ2-7 better. Germline V gene data show CDR1 as MDHEN and CDR2 as SYDVKM. CDR3 length equals 16 residues. CDR3 sequence (DNA): TGTGCCAGCAGTTTATTCCCCGGGACAGGCCTTTACGAGCAGTACTTC. Its protein is CASSLFPGTGLYEQYF.

V gene TRBV18 combines with J gene TRBJ1-5, with unresolved D. CDR3 length equals 19 residues. Germline V gene data show CDR1 as KGHSH and CDR2 as LQKENI. Between the trimmed V and J ends, which lost 1 base and 11 bases, there was a span of 30 bases. CDR3 nucleotides: TGTGCCAGCTCACCACGACCACCTCAACAACTAGGGAGCCCGATAGCCCAGCATTTT. Protein: CASSPRPPQQLGSPIAQHF.

The J gene is TRBJ1-2, the V gene TRBV2, with 7 bases that match TRBD1. After removal of 8 bases from V and 7 bases from J, the junction contained 13 bases not matched to a gene. The germline V gene encodes CDR1 SNHLY and CDR2 FYNNEI. This CDR3 is 14 amino acids long. In DNA form, the CDR3 reads TGTGCCAGCTCAACTCCCCAGGGGGGAAGTGGCTACACCTTC. Protein: CASSTPQGGSGYTF.

This rearrangement joins TRBV4-2 to TRBJ2-7, with 7 bases fitting TRBD1. This CDR3 region has 17 residues. The germline CDR1 and CDR2 sequences are LGHNA and YNFKEQ. V gave up 1 base and J gave up 0 bases; unmatched junction bases: 9. The CDR3, as DNA: TGTGCCAGCAGCCAAGGCAGGGGGACCGCGAACTCCTACGAGCAGTACTTC. Its translation is CASSQGRGTANSYEQYF.

This clone has a single count. The chain joins TRBV7-9 to TRBJ2-3; the match to TRBD2 covers 11 bases. The germline CDR1 and CDR2 sequences are SEHNR and FQNEAQ (reference sequence). The CDR3 contains 15 residues. J was trimmed by 6 bases and V by 7 bases; bases with no gene match: 9. DNA for the CDR3: TGTGCCAGCACTCAACTAGCGGGAGTATCTGATACGCAGTATTTT. The encoded protein is CASTQLAGVSDTQYF.